This T cell receptor (beta chain) is from a study of beta chain features in type 1 diabetes (dated by TCRdb to the late 2010s). Some background on the complete study: Patients and healthy donors did not differ in mean age, gender distribution, total cell number or subset yield. A total of approximately 100,000,000 sorted cells were examined across all samples, and the number of cells per subset was strongly correlated with RNA yield. Regulatory and stem cell-like memory subsets were isolated from only 8 patients and roughly 8 healthy donors, whereas naive and central memory subsets came from all 30 or so donors. In the study, recently diagnosed type 1 diabetes patients and matched healthy donors were compared on the TCRB repertoires of their sorted circulating CD4+ T cell subsets. Results and caveats for the whole study, not just this receptor: The naive, central memory and regulatory TCRB repertoires appeared to resemble one another more closely among patients than among healthy donors. At VDJ recombination sites, type 1 diabetes patients had fewer insertions and more deleted nucleotides, which implies abnormalities in thymic rearrangement. PCR might favor shorter templates, but patient and control samples were amplified and corrected together, so any skew would affect both groups equally. Because the HLA sub-analyses included only small numbers of individuals, any influence of HLA type on TCRB rearrangement was left unresolved. Because cDNA was sequenced instead of genomic DNA, activated cells with high expression could be over-represented, although the groups did not differ in activation or CD3 levels. A moderate but significant shortening of TCRB CDR3 length was observed in type 1 diabetes patients in all four CD4+ subsets.

Taken from the germline V gene (reference sequence), the CDR1 and CDR2 loops are LNHNV and YYDKDF. Relative to germline, V is missing 0 bases and J is missing 4 bases, with 2 bases of the junction outside any gene match. Inclusive of the bounding cysteine and phenylalanine, the CDR3 is 15 residues long. Only the CDR3 DNA stays, 45 bases, in frame from base 1. Each donor gave one peripheral blood draw, roughly 110 mL on average, collected into heparinised tubes. Using a panel that included CD45RO, CCR7, CD25, CD127, CD95 and CD27, naive, central memory, regulatory and stem cell-like memory CD4+ T cells were sorted on a BD FACSAria II. All sorted populations exceeded 95% purity. Right away, PBMCs were isolated by Lymphoprep density gradient centrifugation and were stained directly, with no culture step. So that batch effects would be minimized, each experiment stained and sorted samples in pairs, pairing one healthy donor with one patient.

Of note for this clone: Its antigen is currently not known. Per-base quality was not reported, and no clone a single base away is much larger than it.

The entire isolated RNA was reverse transcribed using the High Capacity cDNA Reverse Transcription Kit, and thus expressed TCRB transcripts were sequenced. Naive, central memory and regulatory T cell samples underwent deep immunoSEQ sequencing, averaging around 3.7 million total reads per sample. Sorted cells were lysed in RLT buffer and RNA was extracted with DNase-treated RNeasy Micro or Mini kits, depending on cell number. To prevent cross-contamination, every cell subset was processed on its own, while patient and healthy donor samples were processed together. Using the immunoSEQ multiplex PCR, TCRB sequences were amplified from cDNA into 87-bp fragments spanning the CDR3 region. The amplicons were sequenced using the Illumina HiSeq platform. Regarding the original processing steps: PCR bias was corrected computationally using synthetic template baselines, and reads within Hamming distance 2 were collapsed, with unmergeable singletons discarded. Reads were aligned to IMGT to assign V, D and J genes, CDR3 length, and insertions or deletions at six rearrangement sites. Within each subset, clonotype counts were normalized to sorted cell number, after which true diversity and Gini coefficients were computed with the tcR R package. The overlap coefficient, calculated on TCRB nucleotide sequences, was used to measure repertoire sharing. In TCRdb, the immuneACCESS table is reduced to in-frame sequences with V and J assigned. These tables do not hold every clone; where another copy was compared, an unresolved V gene accounts for under half, and the others remain unexplained. D and trimming come from the DNA, and the V and J calls and clone size come from that table. In all, the sample holds roughly 170,000 clones, and about an eighth of those were seen once. The ten largest make up approximately 0.62% of the sample.

The TCR originated in a woman between 18 and 29 years old in good health. The sequence links TRBV15 to TRBJ2-1; a stretch of 8 junction bases matches TRBD2. The sample was central memory CD4+ T cells from blood. The CDR3 region reads CATSRDRGGYNEQFF. The DNA is as follows: TGTGCCACCAGCAGAGATCGGGGGGGATACAATGAGCAGTTCTTC.